These 30 T cell receptor beta chains share one sample of origin, sequenced in a study of identical twins (dated by TCRdb to 2016 to 2017). Library preparation used 5' RACE. Sequencing was performed on an Illumina HiSeq 2000. The public reads were run again by TCRdb, first through fastp at Q25 and then through MiXCR, and only productive beta chains were kept. Rows with a matching CDR3 protein are joined into one entry that keeps the most common DNA and genes. Within this sample are 550,000 to 700,000 distinct CDR3 sequences, with 21% of them counted one time only. The biggest ten clones account for more than 4% of the sample. This same sample was also taken into another study, of T cells expressing NK-cell markers.

The sequenced material came from PBMCs. All receptors derive from a woman under 30 in good health.

This clonotype was picked up many times. One end of the junction is discordant with germline, which a read error may explain. The chain recombines TRBV5-1 with TRBJ2-1; weak D call: TRBD1 (5 bases). CDR1 and CDR2 (germline): SGHRS, YFSETQ. The CDR3 is 12 residues long. The CDR3 sequence: CASSSQGNEQFF. The CDR3 DNA follows: TGTGCCAGCAGTTCCCAGGGTAATGAGCAGTTCTTC.

This clonotype showed up many times. The V call is TRBV12-3 or TRBV12-4, the J call TRBJ2-1; D gene uncertain. Trimming took 5 bases from V and 13 from J, leaving 12 bases between them. This CDR3 spans 11 amino acids. In DNA, the CDR3 is TGTGCCAGCAGTAGTACGGAACTTCAGTTCTTC. It encodes CASSSTELQFF.

In this sample, this clonotype turned up a few times. J is TRBJ1-2 and V is TRBV2; TRBD1 is a possible D gene (6 bases). V gave up 2 bases and J gave up 0 bases, with 16 bases separating them. Per germline, CDR1 SNHLY and CDR2 FYNNEI. The CDR3 extends over 17 amino acids. In DNA form, the CDR3 reads TGTGCCAGCAGTGAATGGCGACAGGTGGTGACTAACTATGGCTACACCTTC. Encoded protein: CASSEWRQVVTNYGYTF.

This clonotype was seen more than once but under ten times. The chain is built from TRBV5-1 and TRBJ1-1, with TRBD1 as a possible D gene (6 bases). Germline V CDR1 and CDR2: SGHRS, YFSETQ. The CDR3 is 14 amino acids. With 4 bases removed from V and 0 bases from J, the gap between germline ends came to 10 bases. Here the CDR3 reads CASSQGHLNTEAFF. The CDR3 bases are TGCGCCAGCAGCCAGGGACATTTGAACACTGAAGCTTTCTTT.

The CDR3 DNA reads as TGTGCCAGCAGCCGACAGGGCCCGAACACCGGGGAGCTGTTTTTT. It yields the protein CASSRQGPNTGELFF. This sequence joins TRBV3-1 and TRBJ2-2, with 7 bases matching TRBD1. Germline assignment: CDR1 LGHDT and CDR2 YNNKEL (reference sequence). Losses at the gene ends were 4 bases for V and 0 bases for J; bases not matched to a gene: 2. This CDR3 is 15 amino acids long. Supplemented by reference TRBV3-1 and TRBJ2-2, the full variable domain reads DTAVSQTPKYLVTQMGNDKSIKCEQNLGHDTMYWYKQDSKKFLKIMFSYNNKELIINETVPNRFSPKSPDKAHLNLHINSLELGDSAVYFCASSRQGPNTGELFFGEGSRLTVL.

A few counts support this clonotype. The chain is built from TRBV7-2 and TRBJ2-7; 7 bases are shared with TRBD1. In germline, CDR1 is SGHTA, CDR2 FQGNSA. The CDR3 spans 16 residues. The trim removed 3 bases at V and 2 bases at J, leaving 10 bases unmatched. The CDR3 nucleotides read TGTGCCAGCAGCTTTCAGGTCCGTCAGGGGGCCTACGAGCAGTACTTC. Encoded protein: CASSFQVRQGAYEQYF. The whole variable domain, remainder taken from reference TRBV7-2 and TRBJ2-7, is GAGVSQSPSNKVTEKGKDVELRCDPISGHTALYWYRQSLGQGLEFLIYFQGNSAPDKSGLPSDRFSAERTGGSVSTLTIQRTQQEDSAVYLCASSFQVRQGAYEQYFGPGTRLTVT.

In this sample, this clonotype turned up a few times. The chain recombines TRBV28 with TRBJ2-2, with 10 bases aligning to TRBD2. Germline V gene lookup returns CDR1 MDHEN and CDR2 SYDVKM. This CDR3 spans 17 amino acids. With 4 bases clipped from V and 2 bases from J, the junction kept 7 bases outside the gene matches. The CDR3 sequence is CASSSPGLATNTGELFF. CDR3 DNA: TGTGCCAGCAGTTCCCCGGGACTAGCGACAAACACCGGGGAGCTGTTTTTT.

The chain uses TRBV7-3 and TRBJ2-3, with 8 nucleotides matching TRBD2. This CDR3 has 15 residues. J lost 3 bases, V lost 4 bases, and 6 bases had no gene match. Per germline, CDR1 SGHTA and CDR2 FQGTGA. The CDR3 reads CASSSRGGWTDTQYF. In DNA form, the CDR3 reads TGTGCCAGCAGCTCCCGGGGGGGATGGACAGATACGCAGTATTTT.

V usage is TRBV15 and J usage is TRBJ2-7; TRBD2 matches at 7 bases. J gave up 0 bases and V 3 bases, and 2 bases lay outside the gene matches. There are 14 residues in the CDR3. Germline assignment: CDR1 LNHNV and CDR2 YYDKDF (reference sequence). The CDR3 spells CATSRGGTSYEQYF. CDR3 nucleotides: TGTGCCACCAGCAGGGGAGGGACCTCCTACGAGCAGTACTTC.

The V call is TRBV19, the J call TRBJ2-2; the D gene is possibly TRBD1 (6 bases). Germline CDR1 is LNHDA and CDR2 is SQIVND (reference sequence). CDR3 length: 16 amino acids. V lost 1 base, J lost 4 bases, and 13 bases lay in between. CDR3: CASSIALTGPTGELFF. Here the CDR3 DNA reads TGTGCCAGTAGTATAGCCTTGACAGGCCCCACCGGGGAGCTGTTTTTT.

In this sample, this clonotype turned up many times. The genes are TRBV12-3 or TRBV12-4 and TRBJ2-5; D is uncertain. The CDR3 totals 11 residues. V lost 6 bases, J lost 5 bases, and 7 bases lay in between. The CDR3 DNA is TGTGCCAGCAGAACGACGGAGACCCAGTACTTC. This gives the protein CASRTTETQYF.

J is TRBJ2-2 and V is TRBV27; D is possibly TRBD1 (5 bases). Germline values: CDR1 MNHEY, CDR2 SMNVEV (reference sequence). This CDR3 spans 12 amino acids. Trimming pared 11 bases from V and 3 bases from J, leaving 10 bases between. Here the CDR3 DNA reads TGTGCCTGTCGACAGTACACCGGGGAGCTGTTTTTT. Its translation: CACRQYTGELFF.

A few counts support this clonotype. The chain employs TRBV9 and TRBJ2-1, with D unresolved. The CDR3 is 15 residues long. V lost 0 bases and J 1 base, leaving 8 bases between the germline ends. Germline values: CDR1 SGDLS, CDR2 YYNGEE. The CDR3 region has the DNA TGTGCCAGCAGCGTAGCTAGGGAATCCTACAATGAGCAGTTCTTC. Translating it yields CASSVARESYNEQFF.

This clonotype was observed a few times. The chain joins TRBV9 to TRBJ2-1; 7 positions match TRBD2. The CDR3 loop spans 17 amino acids. Germline values: CDR1 SGDLS, CDR2 YYNGEE. The V segment lost 0 bases and the J segment 2 bases; nucleotides outside the gene matches: 8. CDR3 in amino acids: CASSVDRKLATYNEQFF. CDR3 coding DNA: TGTGCCAGCAGCGTAGATCGGAAACTAGCGACCTACAATGAGCAGTTCTTC.

The J gene is TRBJ2-7, the V gene TRBV29-1; D is undetermined. There are 12 residues in the CDR3. Looked up from germline, CDR1 is SQVTM and CDR2 is ANQGSEA. The V gene lost 5 bases and the J gene lost 7 bases, with 15 bases spanning the gap. The CDR3 DNA reads as TGCAGCGTTTCCATTGGATATCCGGAGCAGTACTTC. This codes for CSVSIGYPEQYF.

This clonotype was seen a handful of times. The chain is built from TRBV12-3 or TRBV12-4 and TRBJ2-1; TRBD2 is a possible D gene (5 bases). The V and J ends lost 5 bases and 2 bases respectively, with 10 bases between them. The CDR3 length is 14 residues. CDR3 bases: TGTGCCAGCAGTCGGGGAGCCGCCTACAATGAGCAGTTCTTC. Protein product: CASSRGAAYNEQFF.

In this sample, this clonotype turned up a few times. V usage is TRBV24-1 and J usage is TRBJ2-2, with D maybe TRBD2 (6 bases). Deletions cut 5 bases from V and 3 bases from J, with 9 bases between. The CDR3 length is 14 residues. Per germline, CDR1 KGHDR and CDR2 SFDVKD. The CDR3 loop is CATSVGGDTGELFF. The CDR3 coding sequence is TGTGCCACCAGTGTCGGCGGGGACACCGGGGAGCTGTTTTTT.

V gene TRBV15 combines with J gene TRBJ2-5; 12 nucleotides match TRBD1. Germline CDR1 and CDR2: LNHNV and YYDKDF (reference sequence). Germline trimming cut 1 base from V and 6 bases from J; bases unmatched to any gene: 6. The CDR3 sequence is 16 residues long. CDR3 protein: CATSRVGQGAGKTQYF. The CDR3, as DNA: TGTGCCACCAGCAGAGTGGGACAGGGGGCCGGGAAGACCCAGTACTTC.

The gene calls are TRBV5-6 and TRBJ1-5; TRBD1 matches at 9 bases. The J segment lost 4 bases and the V segment lost 4 bases, leaving 3 bases of the junction unmatched. The germline V gene encodes CDR1 SGHDT and CDR2 YYEEEE. This CDR3 contains 14 residues. The CDR3 bases are TGTGCCAGCAGCCAGGGACAGGGAAATCAGCCCCAGCATTTT. It codes for CASSQGQGNQPQHF.

The gene calls are TRBV12-3 or TRBV12-4 and TRBJ2-1, with TRBD2 identical over 7 bases. The CDR3 length is 12 residues. The V gene end was trimmed by 5 bases and the J gene end by 10 bases; junction bases not matched to a gene: 5. CDR3 nucleotide sequence: TGTGCCAGCAGTCATTCAGCGGGAGAGCAGTTCTTC. It codes for CASSHSAGEQFF.

The chain combines TRBV3-1 with TRBJ2-1; 11 nucleotides line up with TRBD2. Germline CDR1 is LGHDT and CDR2 is YNNKEL (reference sequence). This CDR3 has 19 residues. Unmatched junction bases numbered 12, after V lost 5 bases and J lost 0 bases. The CDR3 region has the DNA TGTGCCAGCAGCAAAGGACTAGCGGGCTTCCCGAGCTCCTACAATGAGCAGTTCTTC. Protein sequence: CASSKGLAGFPSSYNEQFF.

This clonotype was detected only a few times. The rearrangement joins TRBV30 to TRBJ2-7, with D perhaps TRBD1 (8 bases). V lost 6 bases and J lost 3, with 24 bases in between. The CDR3 is 16 amino acids. Per the germline V gene, CDR1 is GTSNPN and CDR2 is SVGIG (reference sequence). This CDR3 reads CACQGLVNRGGYEQYF. For the CDR3, the DNA is TGTGCCTGTCAGGGACTGGTAAACAGGGGGGGCTACGAGCAGTACTTC.

This rearrangement joins TRBV7-3 to TRBJ2-3; 8 bases line up with TRBD2. J was trimmed by 4 bases and V by 5 bases; bases with no gene match: 8. The CDR3 is 15 residues long. The germline gives CDR1 SGHTA, CDR2 FQGTGA. DNA of the CDR3: TGTGCCAGCAGCCCGAGCGGGGGTCGGCCAGATACGCAGTATTTT. It yields the protein CASSPSGGRPDTQYF.

This clonotype was recorded a few times. This chain connects TRBV20-1 to TRBJ2-3, with D possibly TRBD1 on 5 matching bases. V shed 3 bases and J shed 4 bases, with 14 bases lying between them. CDR1 and CDR2 from the germline V gene are DFQATT and SNEGSKA (reference sequence). This CDR3 spans 14 amino acids. The CDR3 is CSASQGVGPDTQYF. The CDR3 nucleotides are TGCAGTGCTAGTCAGGGCGTGGGCCCAGATACGCAGTATTTT.

This clonotype showed up just a few times. The chain couples TRBV20-1 to TRBJ1-3; D remains unclear. Germline V gene data show CDR1 as DFQATT and CDR2 as SNEGSKA (reference sequence). The CDR3 loop spans 11 amino acids. V was cut by 7 bases and J by 2 bases, with 6 bases left in between. The chain's CDR3 is CSVETGNTIYF. CDR3 sequence (DNA): TGCAGTGTTGAGACTGGAAACACCATATATTTT.

The rearrangement joins TRBV6-1 to TRBJ2-7; 7 bases are a match to TRBD2. This CDR3 comprises 13 residues. V gave up 7 bases and J gave up 6 bases; unmatched junction bases: 9. Germline V gene lookup returns CDR1 MNHNS and CDR2 SASEGT. The CDR3 loop is CASTPPAGSEQYF. The DNA of the CDR3 is TGTGCCAGCACCCCTCCAGCGGGGAGCGAGCAGTACTTC.

The chain carries TRBV5-5 and TRBJ2-1; D is ambiguous. The CDR3 has 14 residues. Deletions cut 1 base from V and 0 bases from J, with 5 bases between. Germline V gene data show CDR1 as SGHKS and CDR2 as YYEKEE (reference sequence). The CDR3 loop is CASSLWSSYNEQFF. Here the CDR3 DNA reads TGTGCCAGCAGCTTGTGGAGCTCCTACAATGAGCAGTTCTTC.

This clonotype was recorded a few times. The chain is built from TRBV5-8 and TRBJ1-2, with TRBD1 matching over 11 bases. This CDR3 has 15 residues. Germline V CDR1 and CDR2: SGHTS, YDEGEE. The trim removed 4 bases at V and 8 bases at J, leaving 10 bases unmatched. CDR3 sequence reads: CASSRGGQGAWGYTF. The CDR3 nucleotides are TGTGCCAGCAGCCGGGGAGGACAGGGGGCATGGGGCTACACCTTC.

The gene calls are TRBV4-1 and TRBJ1-1, with 9 bases that match TRBD1. Trimming removed 0 bases from V and 13 bases from J; junction bases left unmatched: 18. CDR3 size: 17 residues. CDR1 and CDR2 (germline): MGHRA, YSYEKL. Here the CDR3 DNA reads TGCGCCAGCAGCCAAGATTCCCTTTGGGACAGGGCCAGAAAGGGTTTCTTT. It specifies CASSQDSLWDRARKGFF.

This clonotype came up many times. The V and J genes are TRBV12-5 and TRBJ1-5; tentative D call: TRBD1 (6 bases). The V gene's germline CDR1 is LGHNT and CDR2 FRNRAP. The V gene lost 3 bases and the J gene lost 5 bases, with 11 bases spanning the gap. CDR3 length: 14 residues. The CDR3 region is CASGLGQKYQPQHF. In nucleotides, the CDR3 is TGTGCTAGTGGTTTAGGACAGAAATATCAGCCCCAGCATTTT.